The sequence of this TCR beta chain was determined in a study of T cell changes during pregnancy in multiple sclerosis. CDR1 and CDR2 from the germline V gene are LNHDA and SQIVND (reference sequence). CDR3 length: 15 residues. Trimming removed 5 bases from V and 0 bases from J, with 11 bases in between. Some clones are missing from TCRdb's copy, which holds only in-frame ones; the method was immunoSEQ multiplex PCR. The profile shows around 33,000 clones, 92% of them singletons. Sequencing used CD4+ T cells from peripheral blood mononuclear cells, obtained after pregnancy. The clonotype was recovered from a female donor with multiple sclerosis, enrolled in a pregnancy study. The chain links TRBV19 to TRBJ1-5, with D possibly TRBD1 on 6 matching bases. The CDR3 region is CASSVQGNSNQPQHF. The CDR3 coding sequence is TGTGCCAGTAGTGTACAGGGAAATAGCAATCAGCCCCAGCATTTT.